Listed below are T cell receptor beta chains from one sample, sequenced in a study of blood T cell repertoires in COVID-19. Sequenced by immunoSEQ multiplex PCR; TCRdb stores in-frame clones only, minus some. The repertoire holds hundreds of thousands of clones, with 80% to 95% as singletons. The sample consisted of peripheral blood. All receptors come from a man in his sixties with COVID-19, enrolled during active disease. The CDR3 runs from the conserved cysteine through the conserved F or W. Each record gives: J gene, V gene, D gene, CDR3 length, clone size, CDR3 DNA, CDR3 protein. D genes are given only for firm matches. Clone size is shown for a subset of rows, as once, few, many or a class of expanded clone.

TRBJ2-1 TRBV7-2 TRBD2 15 . TGTGCCAGCAGCCCACTTGGACTAGCGGAGAATGAGCAGTTCTTC CASSPLGLAENEQFF
TRBJ1-2 TRBV14 . 11 . TGTGCCAGCAGCCAAGGACTCACCTGCACCTTC CASSQGLTCTF
TRBJ1-3 TRBV30 . 13 . TGTGCCTGGAGTGTAAGGAGGGTGGACACCATATATTTT CAWSVRRVDTIYF
TRBJ2-2 TRBV19 TRBD2 17 . TGTGCCAGTAGTATAGGGAGAACTAGCGGGAGCCCCGGGGAGCTGTTTTTT CASSIGRTSGSPGELFF
TRBJ1-4 TRBV5-1 TRBD1 16 once TGCGCCAGCAGCTTGGTCCCAACAGGGGATCATGAAAAACTGTTTTTT CASSLVPTGDHEKLFF
TRBJ1-1 TRBV29-1 TRBD1 13 few TGCAGCGCGCATCGGGACAGGGTCACTGAAGCTTTCTTT CSAHRDRVTEAFF
TRBJ1-5 TRBV7-9 TRBD1 14 . TGTGCCAGCAGAGGAGGGGGCGAGAATCAGCCCCAGCATTTT CASRGGGENQPQHF
TRBJ1-1 TRBV4-2 . 13 . TGTGCCAGCAGCCAAGATGAAGGCCGGGGAGCTTTCTTT CASSQDEGRGAFF
TRBJ2-1 TRBV21-1 . 17 . TGTGCCAGCAGCAAAGTAAGGGACAACAGCATAGGCAATGAGCAGTTCTTC CASSKVRDNSIGNEQFF
TRBJ2-5 TRBV18 . 16 . TGTGCCAGCTCACCACCTCGGGGGGCTGGAAGAGAGACCCAGTACTTC CASSPPRGAGRETQYF
TRBJ2-7 TRBV4-1 TRBD1 16 few TGCGCCAGCAGCCAAGATCGGACAGGACTGGCCCAGACCTCGTACTTC CASSQDRTGLAQTSYF
TRBJ2-7 TRBV9 TRBD2 15 . TGTGCCAGCAGCGTAGGGTCTAGCGGGTTTTACGAGCAGTACTTC CASSVGSSGFYEQYF
TRBJ1-6 TRBV28 . 15 . TGTGCCAGCAGTCCCGGGACACCAAGGAATTCACCCCTCCACTTT CASSPGTPRNSPLHF
TRBJ2-1 TRBV5-1 TRBD2 15 . TGCGCCAGCAGCTCCTTAGCGGGAGCGGGCAATGAGCAGTTCTTC CASSSLAGAGNEQFF
TRBJ1-1 TRBV10-1 . 9 . TGCGCCAGCAGTGATGAGGCTTTCTTT CASSDEAFF
TRBJ2-7 TRBV24-1 . 16 . TGTGCCACCACGACAGGAACCTTTGTTACTAAGTACGAGCAGTACTTC CATTTGTFVTKYEQYF
TRBJ2-5 TRBV3-1/TRBV3-2 TRBD2 15 . TGTGCCAGCAGTTTCGGGGGGAGAGGGCAAGAGACCCAGTACTTC CASSFGGRGQETQYF
TRBJ2-1 TRBV27 TRBD2 16 . TGTGCCAGCAGACCTCGACTAGCGGGAACGAGGGATGAGCAGTTCTTC CASRPRLAGTRDEQFF
TRBJ1-1 TRBV6-2/TRBV6-3 TRBD1 16 . TGTGCCAGCAGCCCGCTACGGGCAGGGGGAAGGACTGAAGCTTTCTTT CASSPLRAGGRTEAFF
TRBJ2-7 TRBV5-4 . 16 . TGTGCCAGCAGCCCCGGTCCCAGCGCATCGTCCTACGAGCAGTACTTC CASSPGPSASSYEQYF
TRBJ2-1 TRBV27 TRBD2 14 . TGTGCCAGCAGTTTGCTAGCGGGAGCCTATGAGCAGTTCTTC CASSLLAGAYEQFF
TRBJ1-2 TRBV5-1 . 13 once TGCGCCAGCAGCCCCGACAGTAACTATGGCTACACCTTC CASSPDSNYGYTF
TRBJ2-1 TRBV5-6 TRBD2 16 . TGTGCCAGCAGCCCTATAATGGGACTACGCCCCAATGAGCAGTTCTTC CASSPIMGLRPNEQFF
TRBJ1-1 TRBV27 . 16 . TGTGCCAGCAGCCCTCACCTCAGTGGCGGTAACACTGAAGCTTTCTTT CASSPHLSGGNTEAFF
TRBJ2-3 TRBV7-2 . 17 . TGTGCCAGCAGCTTAGCTCGGCCGAGGGCGGGCCCCGATACGCAGTATTTT CASSLARPRAGPDTQYF
TRBJ2-7 TRBV29-1 . 16 . TGCAGCGTTGAAGAGCTAAGGCAGGGGAGCTCCTACGAGCAGTACTTC CSVEELRQGSSYEQYF
TRBJ2-7 TRBV5-1 . 13 . TGCGCCAGCAAACAGTCTGGCTATTACGAGCAGTACTTC CASKQSGYYEQYF
TRBJ1-5 TRBV19 . 15 few TGTGCCAGTACCCTTGGAGGGGGGGGTTATCAGCCCCAGCATTTT CASTLGGGGYQPQHF
TRBJ2-2 TRBV7-2 . 16 . TGTGCCAGCAGCTTATCGGGGCAGGGGCCTACCGGGGAGCTGTTTTTT CASSLSGQGPTGELFF
TRBJ1-1 TRBV6-5 . 13 . TGTGCCAGCGGAGGTCGCCCTGATTTCGAGGCTTTCTTT CASGGRPDFEAFF
TRBJ1-2 TRBV19 . 12 . TGTGCCAGTAGGAGGGACACCGACCTCAGGACCTTC CASRRDTDLRTF
TRBJ1-1 TRBV5-6 . 15 . TGTGCCAGCAGCACCCCATCGGGGGGGGACACTGAAGCTTTCTTT CASSTPSGGDTEAFF
TRBJ2-4 TRBV3-1/TRBV3-2 TRBD1 16 . TGTGCCAGCAGCCAAGGCTGGGACAGGGCCAAAAACATTCAGTACTTC CASSQGWDRAKNIQYF
TRBJ2-1 TRBV6-5 TRBD2 16 . TGTGCCAGCAGTTCCAGACTAGCGGAAAACTACAATGAGCAGTTCTTC CASSSRLAENYNEQFF
TRBJ2-2 TRBV3-1/TRBV3-2 TRBD1 16 . TGTGCCAGCACTTATCGGACAGGGGGCGGCACCGGGGAGCTGTTTTTT CASTYRTGGGTGELFF
TRBJ2-5 TRBV7-3 TRBD1 16 . TGTGCCAGCAGCTCCTGGACAGGGGGAGTAGGGGAGACCCAGTACTTC CASSSWTGGVGETQYF
TRBJ1-5 TRBV19 TRBD1 12 . TGTGCCAGTGGGACAGATCCGAGGACCCAGCATTTT CASGTDPRTQHF
TRBJ1-2 TRBV4-2 . 16 . TGTGCCAGCAGCCAAGTAGGAGGAGGGCGCCTTAATGGCTACACCTTC CASSQVGGGRLNGYTF
TRBJ2-1 TRBV10-1 TRBD1 15 . TGCGCCAGCAGTCCGGGACAGGGGCCCTACAATGAGCAGTTCTTC CASSPGQGPYNEQFF
TRBJ2-7 TRBV30 . 14 . TGTGCCTGGAGTCTCCCAGGGAACTCCTACGAGCAGTACTTC CAWSLPGNSYEQYF
TRBJ1-3 TRBV15 TRBD1 18 . TGTGCCACCAGCACCCGACAGGGGGGAACGCGCTCTGGAAACACCATATATTTT CATSTRQGGTRSGNTIYF
TRBJ1-2 TRBV11-2 . 14 . TGTGCCAGCAGCTTAGGGCGGCCGAACTATGGCTACACCTTC CASSLGRPNYGYTF
TRBJ2-3 TRBV9 . 15 . TGTGCCAGCAGCGTAGGCGGGGCGGCCACAGATACGCAGTATTTT CASSVGGAATDTQYF